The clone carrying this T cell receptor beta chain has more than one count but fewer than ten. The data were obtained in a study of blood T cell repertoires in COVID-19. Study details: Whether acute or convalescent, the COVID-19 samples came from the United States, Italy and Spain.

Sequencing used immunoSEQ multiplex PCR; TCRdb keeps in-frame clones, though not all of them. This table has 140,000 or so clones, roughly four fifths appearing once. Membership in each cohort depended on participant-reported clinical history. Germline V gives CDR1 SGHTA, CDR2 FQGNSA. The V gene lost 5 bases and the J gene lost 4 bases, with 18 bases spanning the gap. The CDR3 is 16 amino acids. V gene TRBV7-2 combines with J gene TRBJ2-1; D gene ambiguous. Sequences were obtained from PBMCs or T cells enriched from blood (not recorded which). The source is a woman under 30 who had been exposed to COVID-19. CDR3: CASSPSTPLDYNEQFF. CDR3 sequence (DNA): TGTGCCAGCAGCCCTTCAACCCCCTTAGATTACAATGAGCAGTTCTTC.